This T cell receptor beta chain was identified during a study of T cells after yellow fever vaccination. Study-level background: Libraries from low-cell-number fractions were prepared with the SMART-Seq v4 Ultra Low Input RNA kit.

Researchers made TCR cDNA using 5'RACE template switching, and this step added a universal primer site and UMIs. TCRdb recomputed calls from the 5' RACE reads with MiXCR, one row per CDR3 protein. In the table there are 99,000 or so distinct CDR3 sequences, about 5.8% of which are singletons. This clonotype was counted many times. Its antigen remains unknown. There are 14 residues in the CDR3. V was pared by 5 bases and J by 8 bases, with 5 bases of the junction left unmatched. Findings and caveats of the study: Reappearance after the booster was seen for most primary-vaccination clones, at 96% CD4 and 85% to 90% CD8. High-abundance clonotypes from the bulk population could contaminate FACS-sorted repertoires.

The J gene is TRBJ2-1, the V gene TRBV12-3 or TRBV12-4; 11 bases fit TRBD1. The clonotype originates from a man younger than 30 who received the YFV17D yellow fever vaccine. The source was CD8+ T cells sorted from PBMCs, collected 10 days after the yellow fever booster vaccination. The CDR3, as DNA: TGTGCCAGCAGTCAATGGACAGGGGGCGATGAGCAGTTCTTC. Protein sequence: CASSQWTGGDEQFF.